Described below is a single T cell receptor (beta chain) sequence and its context. The CDR3 sequence is 13 residues long. CDR1 SQVTM and CDR2 ANQGSEA come from the germline V gene. With 6 bases clipped from V and 3 bases from J, the junction kept 7 bases outside the gene matches. This record belongs to a study of blood T cells in healthy people across ages. It was with a sample-barcoded 5' primer and a J-beta primer mix that a second PCR of about 7 to 12 cycles was run. TCRdb itself ran the 5' RACE reads through MiXCR, one entry per CDR3 protein. The sample lists about a million distinct CDR3 sequences, about 53% occurring once.

This sequence originates from a woman aged 55-75 years in good health. V usage is TRBV29-1 and J usage is TRBJ2-5, with 7 bases matching TRBD1. The sequencing sample was made of blood. CDR3 DNA sequence: TGCAGCGTGAGAAGACAGGGAGAAGAGACCCAGTACTTC. It yields the protein CSVRRQGEETQYF.